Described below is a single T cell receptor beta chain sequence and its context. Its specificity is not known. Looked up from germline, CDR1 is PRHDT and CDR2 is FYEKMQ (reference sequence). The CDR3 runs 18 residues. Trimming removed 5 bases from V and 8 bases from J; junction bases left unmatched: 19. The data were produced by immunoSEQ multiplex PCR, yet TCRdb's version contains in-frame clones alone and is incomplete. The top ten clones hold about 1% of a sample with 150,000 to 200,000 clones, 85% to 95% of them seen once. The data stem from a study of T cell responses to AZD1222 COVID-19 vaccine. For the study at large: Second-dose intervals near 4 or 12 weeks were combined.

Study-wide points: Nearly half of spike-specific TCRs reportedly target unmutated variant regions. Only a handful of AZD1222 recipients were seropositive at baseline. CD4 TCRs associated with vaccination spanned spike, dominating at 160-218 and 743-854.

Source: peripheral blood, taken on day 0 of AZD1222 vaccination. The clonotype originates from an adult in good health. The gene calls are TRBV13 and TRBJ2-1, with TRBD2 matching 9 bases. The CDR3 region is CASSRRVAGEAILDEQFF. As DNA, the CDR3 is TGTGCCAGCAGCCGCCGGGTAGCGGGGGAGGCCATTCTCGATGAGCAGTTCTTC.